This is a list of T cell receptor beta chains from one sample in a study of cytomegalovirus exposure and HLA in healthy donors. Assay: immunoSEQ multiplex PCR; the TCRdb copy retains only in-frame clones and omits some. This table holds approximately 160,000 clones, 91% found once. The sequencing input was PBMCs. The receptors shown here come from a woman between 18 and 30 years old in good health and CMV-seropositive. Both conserved end residues are part of each CDR3. Fields, in order: clone size, V gene, J gene, D gene, CDR3 protein, CDR3 DNA. A D gene is named only where the DNA matches it firmly. Clone size is shown for a subset of rows, as once, few, many or a class of expanded clone.

-	TRBV11-3	TRBJ1-6	-	CASSLVAGQDSPLHF	TGTGCCAGCAGCTTAGTCGCAGGGCAAGATTCACCCCTCCACTTT
-	TRBV13	TRBJ2-1	-	CASTKGLGFDNEQFF	TGTGCCAGCACGAAGGGGCTTGGGTTCGACAATGAGCAGTTCTTC
-	TRBV5-6	TRBJ1-1	-	CASSLVTGTEAFF	TGTGCCAGCAGCTTGGTGACGGGCACTGAAGCTTTCTTT
-	TRBV30	TRBJ2-2	-	CAWTGLAPNTGELFF	TGTGCCTGGACAGGCCTAGCGCCGAACACCGGGGAGCTGTTTTTT
-	TRBV7-8	TRBJ2-7	-	CASSLGSRYEQYF	TGTGCCAGCAGCTTAGGGAGTCGGTACGAGCAGTACTTC
-	TRBV6-5	TRBJ2-5	TRBD1	CASSYHRQGSRETQYF	TGTGCCAGCAGTTACCACAGACAGGGGTCGAGAGAGACCCAGTACTTC
-	TRBV30	TRBJ1-6	-	CALMPNNSPLHF	TGTGCCTTGATGCCTAATAATTCACCCCTCCACTTT
-	TRBV4-2	TRBJ1-3	-	CASSQGRGGGNTIYF	TGTGCCAGCAGCCAAGGCAGGGGTGGCGGAAACACCATATATTTT
-	TRBV28	TRBJ2-7	TRBD2	CASRDRGGLGQYF	TGTGCCAGCCGCGATCGGGGGGGCCTCGGGCAGTACTTC
-	TRBV5-1	TRBJ2-5	-	CASSSTGQETQYF	TGCGCCAGCAGTTCGACAGGTCAAGAGACCCAGTACTTC
-	TRBV6-6	TRBJ2-7	TRBD2	CASSYQPSSGEQYF	TGTGCCAGCAGTTACCAACCCTCTAGCGGCGAGCAGTACTTC
few	TRBV7-9	TRBJ1-2	-	CAARGVSYGYTF	TGTGCCGCCAGGGGAGTCAGCTATGGCTACACCTTC
-	TRBV4-1	TRBJ1-1	TRBD1	CASSQDRPWDRDRGTEAFF	TGCGCCAGCAGCCAAGACCGCCCGTGGGACAGGGATCGGGGCACTGAAGCTTTCTTT
-	TRBV2	TRBJ1-5	-	CASSELGIDQPQHF	TGTGCCAGCAGTGAATTGGGCATAGATCAGCCCCAGCATTTT
-	TRBV27	TRBJ2-7	-	CAIRGLSSYAEQYF	TGTGCCATCCGAGGGCTATCCTCCTACGCCGAGCAGTACTTC
-	TRBV9	TRBJ2-3	TRBD1	CASSGRDRSTDTQYF	TGTGCCAGCAGCGGCCGGGACAGGAGCACAGATACGCAGTATTTT
-	TRBV11-2	TRBJ1-5	-	CASSEGTLFRNQPQHF	TGTGCCAGCAGCGAGGGGACACTATTTCGAAATCAGCCCCAGCATTTT
-	TRBV5-1	TRBJ2-1	TRBD1	CASTRTGDYNEQFF	TGCGCCAGCACCCGGACAGGGGATTACAATGAGCAGTTCTTC
-	TRBV30	TRBJ1-5	TRBD1	CAWGEDRVESNQPQHF	TGTGCCTGGGGGGAAGACAGGGTCGAGAGCAATCAGCCCCAGCATTTT
-	TRBV18	TRBJ2-1	TRBD1	CASSPRDRTYNEQFF	TGTGCCAGCTCACCGCGGGACAGGACCTACAATGAGCAGTTCTTC
-	TRBV10-3	TRBJ2-5	TRBD1	CAISASLGQRQETQYF	TGTGCCATCAGTGCCTCCCTGGGACAGAGACAAGAGACCCAGTACTTC
-	TRBV30	TRBJ2-2	TRBD2	CAWTSGANTGELFF	TGTGCCTGGACTAGCGGGGCGAACACCGGGGAGCTGTTTTTT
-	TRBV5-1	TRBJ2-3	-	CASTDNGWGHAPDYRTDTQYF	TGCGCCAGCACAGACAATGGCTGGGGGCACGCACCCGACTATCGCACAGATACGCAGTATTTT
-	TRBV6-5	TRBJ1-1	-	CASSQGPGVDTEAFF	TGTGCCAGCAGCCAAGGTCCAGGGGTAGACACTGAAGCTTTCTTT
once	TRBV6-5	TRBJ2-1	TRBD2	CASRPLAGGPNEQFF	TGTGCCAGCAGACCCCTAGCGGGAGGGCCGAATGAGCAGTTCTTC
few	TRBV6-6	TRBJ2-7	-	CASRRGTDYEQYF	TGTGCCAGCAGACGCGGGACAGATTACGAGCAGTACTTC
-	TRBV15	TRBJ1-1	TRBD1	CATSRDRAGGNTEAFF	TGTGCCACCAGCAGAGATCGGGCAGGGGGTAACACTGAAGCTTTCTTT
once	TRBV7-2	TRBJ1-1	-	CASSLVPIRSSKQGAFF	TGTGCCAGCAGCTTAGTACCAATCAGGAGTTCTAAACAGGGAGCTTTCTTT
-	TRBV7-2	TRBJ2-1	TRBD2	CASSLTSGRNEQFF	TGTGCCAGCAGCTTAACTAGCGGGAGAAATGAGCAGTTCTTC
-	TRBV9	TRBJ1-1	-	CASSDGADMNTEAFF	TGTGCCAGCAGCGATGGTGCAGACATGAACACTGAAGCTTTCTTT
once	TRBV15	TRBJ1-5	-	CATSRDSSGGNQPQHF	TGTGCCACCAGCAGAGACTCTTCGGGGGGCAATCAGCCCCAGCATTTT
once	TRBV11-2	TRBJ2-5	TRBD1	CASRSRDRVQETQYF	TGTGCCAGCAGGAGCCGGGACAGGGTTCAAGAGACCCAGTACTTC
few	TRBV27	TRBJ2-7	TRBD2	CASRRLGTSGYEQYF	TGTGCCAGCAGACGACTCGGGACTAGCGGGTACGAGCAGTACTTC
once	TRBV11-3	TRBJ2-1	TRBD2	CASSLGGLAGRNEQFF	TGTGCCAGCAGCTTAGGCGGGCTAGCGGGGAGGAATGAGCAGTTCTTC
-	TRBV27	TRBJ1-4	-	CASSLAVSRIEKLFF	TGTGCCAGCAGTTTAGCTGTCTCCAGGATTGAAAAACTGTTTTTT